This TCR beta chain was sequenced for a study of OX40 agonist ivuxolimab in advanced cancers. Overall study: Intravenous ivuxolimab at 0.01 to 10 mg/kg was given to patients every 2 weeks. Age averaged about 66 years (range roughly 20 to 90), and 82.7% were male. General study points: At 0.1 to 3.0 mg/kg, clonal expansion of CD4+ and CD8+ blood T cells had occurred by week 6. Certain nonresponders additionally had low normalized T-cell clonal expansion.

Germline assignment: CDR1 SGHVS and CDR2 FQNEAQ. The CDR3 is 15 amino acids. With 4 bases clipped from V and 7 bases from J, the junction kept 11 bases outside the gene matches. Produced via immunoSEQ multiplex PCR; TCRdb's table is partial and in-frame only. The table has 70,000 to 85,000 clones, 94% seen once. In its sample, this clone was seen once. Its antigen is not known. The rearrangement uses TRBV7-8 and TRBJ2-7, with TRBD2 identical over 9 bases. This clonotype was obtained from an adult with an advanced solid tumor such as melanoma, head and neck, liver or kidney cancer. The material sequenced was CD4+ or CD8+ T cells sorted from blood, taken in a trial of the OX40 agonist ivuxolimab. Written as DNA, the CDR3 is TGTGCCAGCAGCTCGGTAGCGGGAGTGGCGGTGGAGCAGTACTTC. As protein: CASSSVAGVAVEQYF.